The 32 T cell receptor beta chains presented below share a single source sample, sequenced in a study of response to subunit inactivated influenza vaccine. TCRdb reprocessed the RT-PCR reads via MiXCR and lists one record per CDR3 protein. The sample holds about 540,000 distinct CDR3 sequences; around a quarter are singletons and the top ten take approximately 2.9%. This sample was shared with a second study, whose subject was T cells expressing NK-cell markers. In that study: Template switching by 5'RACE with UMIs generated the TCR beta cDNA.

This specimen consisted of CD4+ T cells sorted from PBMCs, obtained 12 days after vaccination. These receptors were obtained from a man aged 50 to 60 who received an inactivated influenza vaccine.

This clonotype was observed a few times. The chain joins TRBV28 to TRBJ2-1; TRBD2 matches at 9 bases. The CDR3 extends over 19 amino acids. CDR1 and CDR2 from the germline V gene are MDHEN and SYDVKM. The V gene end was trimmed by 7 bases and the J gene end by 0 bases; junction bases not matched to a gene: 16. CDR3 in amino acids: CASTPGGAGGYSSYNEQFF. Written as DNA, the CDR3 is TGTGCCAGCACCCCAGGGGGAGCGGGAGGATACAGCTCCTACAATGAGCAGTTCTTC. Variable domain in full (rest from reference TRBV28 and TRBJ2-1): DVKVTQSSRYLVKRTGEKVFLECVQDMDHENMFWYRQDPGLGLRLIYFSYDVKMKEKGDIPEGYSVSREKKERFSLILESASTNQTSMYLCASTPGGAGGYSSYNEQFFGPGTRLTVL.

This chain links TRBV12-3 or TRBV12-4 with TRBJ1-6; D remains ambiguous. The V and J ends lost 7 bases and 5 bases respectively, with 12 bases between them. This CDR3 contains 14 residues. In nucleotides, the CDR3 is TGTGCCAGCACCCCTGCAGGCCATAATTCACCCCTCCACTTT. Translated: CASTPAGHNSPLHF.

J is TRBJ2-4 and V is TRBV3-1; D is unclear. The CDR3 runs to 12 residues. Trimming stripped 2 bases from V and 2 bases from J, with 1 base between. Germline CDR1 is LGHDT and CDR2 is YNNKEL (reference sequence). The CDR3 bases are TGTGCCAGCAGCCAAACCAAAAACATTCAGTACTTC. This gives the protein CASSQTKNIQYF.

In its sample, this clonotype was seen once. A much larger clone lies one base from this, so it may be a read error. V gene TRBV15 combines with J gene TRBJ2-5; TRBD1 might be the D (6 bases). Germline CDR1 reads LNHNV; CDR2 reads YYDKDF (reference sequence). The CDR3 is 12 residues long. The CDR3: CSTSRGQETQYF. The DNA for the CDR3 is TGTTCCACCAGCAGGGGCCAAGAGACCCAGTACTTC. The whole variable domain, remainder taken from reference TRBV15 and TRBJ2-5, is DAMVIQNPRYQVTQFGKPVTLSCSQTLNHNVMYWYQQKSSQAPKLLFHYYDKDFNNEADTPDNFQSRRPNTSFCFLDIRSPGLGDTAMYLCSTSRGQETQYFGPGTRLLVL.

CDR3 nucleotides: TGTGCCATCAACCCAGACAGGAGCACTGAAGCTTTCTTT. Translated, it gives CAINPDRSTEAFF. This sequence joins TRBV10-3 and TRBJ1-1; TRBD1 might be the D (6 bases). CDR3 size: 13 residues. The ends were cut back, 7 bases at V and 4 bases at J, with 13 bases in the middle. CDR1 is ENHRY, CDR2 SYGVKD, per germline.

This clonotype occurred a few times. This chain links TRBV20-1 with TRBJ2-4; D is possibly TRBD2 (5 bases). Trimming removed 5 bases from V and 8 bases from J, with 13 bases in between. CDR3 length: 12 residues. Germline loops: CDR1 DFQATT, CDR2 SNEGSKA (reference sequence). The CDR3 is CSAAAETDIQYF. The CDR3 DNA reads as TGCAGTGCTGCAGCGGAGACGGACATTCAGTACTTC.

J is TRBJ2-1 and V is TRBV12-3 or TRBV12-4, with 9 bases fitting TRBD1. The V segment lost 7 bases and the J segment 3 bases; nucleotides outside the gene matches: 7. This CDR3 spans 15 amino acids. CDR3 DNA sequence: TGTGCCAGCATCCCTGGGACAGGGTTCTACAATGAGCAGTTCTTC. Residues: CASIPGTGFYNEQFF.

A few counts support this clonotype. This rearrangement joins TRBV5-5 to TRBJ2-3, with 7 bases matching TRBD1. J was trimmed by 0 bases and V by 4 bases; bases with no gene match: 8. The CDR3 has 16 residues. Germline V lookup: CDR1 SGHKS, CDR2 YYEKEE (reference sequence). The CDR3 loop reads CASSQYRGRSTDTQYF. DNA of the CDR3: TGTGCCAGCAGCCAATACAGGGGACGTAGCACAGATACGCAGTATTTT. The whole variable domain, remainder taken from reference TRBV5-5 and TRBJ2-3, is DAGVTQSPTHLIKTRGQQVTLRCSPISGHKSVSWYQQVLGQGPQFIFQYYEKEERGRGNFPDRFSARQFPNYSSELNVNALLLGDSALYLCASSQYRGRSTDTQYFGPGTRLTVL.

This clonotype was seen only once. This sequence joins TRBV20-1 and TRBJ2-2; 8 positions agree with TRBD1. Germline V lookup: CDR1 DFQATT, CDR2 SNEGSKA (reference sequence). The CDR3 totals 14 residues. The V and J ends lost 6 bases and 4 bases, in that order; junction bases with no gene match: 7. The CDR3 nucleotides read TGCAGTGCGCCCGGGACAGGACTCACCGGGGAGCTGTTTTTT. Protein: CSAPGTGLTGELFF.

The chain couples TRBV11-2 to TRBJ1-6; unclear D gene. Germline values: CDR1 SGHAT, CDR2 FQNNGV. The CDR3 has 15 residues. V was shortened by 2 bases and J by 10 bases, with 15 bases between the two germline ends. In DNA, the CDR3 is TGTGCCAGCAGCTTAAGCGGGGTCACCGGATCACCCCTCCACTTT. It specifies CASSLSGVTGSPLHF.

This chain joins TRBV20-1 and TRBJ2-1; 11 nucleotides agree with TRBD2. This CDR3 spans 16 amino acids. Germline CDR1 and CDR2: DFQATT and SNEGSKA (reference sequence). The V segment lost 1 base and the J segment 9 bases; nucleotides outside the gene matches: 11. Here the CDR3 reads CSARVGSGRASGEQFF. The CDR3 coding sequence is TGCAGTGCTAGAGTGGGTAGCGGGAGGGCCTCGGGTGAGCAGTTCTTC.

This clonotype was found a few times. The V call is TRBV5-1, the J call TRBJ2-1; 7 bases are a match to TRBD2. The germline V gene has CDR1 SGHRS and CDR2 YFSETQ. The J segment lost 7 bases and the V segment lost 6 bases, leaving 10 bases of the junction unmatched. This CDR3 comprises 14 residues. The CDR3, as DNA: TGCGCCAGCACCCCGGGGGTCGGGGGGAATGAGCAGTTCTTC. Amino acids: CASTPGVGGNEQFF.

The chain has TRBV6-1 and TRBJ2-2; 7 bases are a match to TRBD1. Per germline, CDR1 MNHNS and CDR2 SASEGT. V lost 5 bases to trimming and J lost 4 bases; unmatched junction nucleotides: 7. There are 15 residues in the CDR3. The CDR3 region has the DNA TGTGCCAGCAGTCTTCCGGGACAGCTCACCGGGGAGCTGTTTTTT. It encodes CASSLPGQLTGELFF.

In this sample, this clonotype turned up a few times. The gene calls are TRBV3-1 and TRBJ2-1, with 16 bases fitting TRBD2. The V gene end was trimmed by 2 bases and the J gene end by 4 bases; junction bases not matched to a gene: 11. Germline values: CDR1 LGHDT, CDR2 YNNKEL (reference sequence). The CDR3 has 20 amino acids. The chain's CDR3 is CASSQPGTSGRVDSYNEQFF. The CDR3 DNA reads TGTGCCAGCAGCCAACCTGGGACTAGCGGGAGGGTCGATTCATACAATGAGCAGTTCTTC.

This clonotype was seen only a few times. The rearrangement joins TRBV20-1 to TRBJ1-1; 10 bases agree with TRBD1. The CDR3 sequence is 13 residues long. Germline V gene data show CDR1 as DFQATT and CDR2 as SNEGSKA (reference sequence). Germline trimming cut 5 bases from V and 5 bases from J; bases unmatched to any gene: 5. CDR3 residues: CSAPGQGETEAFF. For the CDR3, the DNA is TGCAGTGCTCCAGGACAGGGGGAAACTGAAGCTTTCTTT.

This clonotype was seen ten or more times. The rearrangement uses TRBV28 and TRBJ2-5; the match to TRBD1 covers 8 bases. CDR1 and CDR2 from the germline V gene are MDHEN and SYDVKM. This CDR3 comprises 11 residues. The V and J ends lost 11 bases and 8 bases, in that order; junction bases with no gene match: 7. DNA for the CDR3: TGTGCCTCGACGGACAGGGAAACCCAGTACTTC. Residues: CASTDRETQYF.

The gene calls are TRBV20-1 and TRBJ2-2, with 13 bases aligning to TRBD2. With 3 bases clipped from V and 11 bases from J, the junction kept 3 bases outside the gene matches. CDR3 length: 13 residues. From germline, CDR1 is DFQATT and CDR2 SNEGSKA (reference sequence). CDR3 nucleotides: TGCAGTGCTAGGGGACTAGCGGGAAATGAGCTGTTTTTT. Encoded protein: CSARGLAGNELFF.

This clonotype was recorded a few times. This chain joins TRBV18 and TRBJ2-1; 8 bases line up with TRBD1. J was trimmed by 5 bases and V by 1 base; bases with no gene match: 7. The CDR3 runs to 16 residues. The germline gives CDR1 KGHSH, CDR2 LQKENI. Here the CDR3 reads CASSPLAGGADNEQFF. In DNA, the CDR3 is TGTGCCAGCTCACCACTCGCAGGGGGCGCGGACAATGAGCAGTTCTTC.

The table lists this clonotype with a few counts. The chain uses TRBV20-1 and TRBJ2-7, with 7 bases fitting TRBD1. There are 15 residues in the CDR3. Germline CDR1 is DFQATT and CDR2 is SNEGSKA (reference sequence). V lost 4 bases to trimming and J lost 3 bases; unmatched junction nucleotides: 12. The CDR3 region has the DNA TGCAGTGCTACCAATTTCAGGGACAGTGACTACGAGCAGTACTTC. Its protein is CSATNFRDSDYEQYF.

The chain uses TRBV7-2 and TRBJ2-3; D gene unclear. Germline values: CDR1 SGHTA, CDR2 FQGNSA. Trimming cost V 4 bases and J 1 base, with 9 bases left between them. This CDR3 is built from 14 residues. CDR3 DNA: TGTGCCAGCAGCTCCATTTATCGCACAGATACGCAGTATTTT. Translated: CASSSIYRTDTQYF. Full variable domain (missing parts from reference TRBV7-2 and TRBJ2-3): GAGVSQSPSNKVTEKGKDVELRCDPISGHTALYWYRQSLGQGLEFLIYFQGNSAPDKSGLPSDRFSAERTGGSVSTLTIQRTQQEDSAVYLCASSSIYRTDTQYFGPGTRLTVL.

The chain combines TRBV20-1 with TRBJ2-3, with 9 bases matching TRBD2. After removal of 5 bases from V and 4 bases from J, the junction contained 7 bases not matched to a gene. Looked up from germline, CDR1 is DFQATT and CDR2 is SNEGSKA (reference sequence). The CDR3 runs 14 residues. CDR3 in amino acids: CSALAGAASDTQYF. In nucleotides, the CDR3 is TGCAGTGCTTTAGCGGGAGCGGCATCAGATACGCAGTATTTT.

This clonotype has more than one count but fewer than ten. The chain employs TRBV15 and TRBJ2-1, with D possibly TRBD1 on 5 matching bases. From germline, CDR1 is LNHNV and CDR2 YYDKDF (reference sequence). V was shortened by 0 bases and J by 5 bases, with 11 bases between the two germline ends. CDR3 length: 15 residues. The DNA of the CDR3 is TGTGCCACCAGCAGAGATTGGGGCGGAGACAATGAGCAGTTCTTC. The encoded protein is CATSRDWGGDNEQFF.

The rearrangement links TRBV28 to TRBJ1-1; possibly TRBD1 for D (5 bases). Germline CDR1 MDHEN, CDR2 SYDVKM. V lost 5 bases to trimming and J lost 8 bases, with 15 bases between them. The CDR3 has 13 residues. The CDR3 sequence is CASSVGTYGEAFF. The CDR3 DNA sequence: TGTGCCAGCAGTGTTGGGACCTACGGAGAAGCTTTCTTT.

This clonotype has more than one count but fewer than ten. The chain carries TRBV20-1 and TRBJ1-2; D unresolved. CDR1 DFQATT and CDR2 SNEGSKA come from the germline V gene (reference sequence). Trimming took off 6 bases at V and 3 bases at J, with 14 bases between the two ends. The CDR3 extends over 13 amino acids. The CDR3 DNA is TGCAGTGCGCGACGGCCCGTTGACTATGGCTACACCTTC. Residues: CSARRPVDYGYTF.

This clonotype occurred a few times. V usage is TRBV20-1 and J usage is TRBJ2-2; D is possibly TRBD2 (6 bases). Germline V gene data show CDR1 as DFQATT and CDR2 as SNEGSKA (reference sequence). The CDR3 is 17 amino acids. CDR3 protein: CGSTPRGWSGSGGELFF. Written as DNA, the CDR3 is TGCGGATCCACGCCGCGGGGTTGGAGCGGATCGGGCGGGGAGCTGTTTTTT.

The DNA for the CDR3 is TGTGCCAGCAGTGAAGAGGCAGGGGGCTCCTACGAGCAGTACTTC. It yields the protein CASSEEAGGSYEQYF. The genes are TRBV6-1 and TRBJ2-7; TRBD1 agrees at 7 bases. Trimming took 1 base from V and 0 from J; bases not matched to a gene: 3. This CDR3 comprises 15 residues. Per the germline V gene, CDR1 is MNHNS and CDR2 is SASEGT.

This sequence joins TRBV20-1 and TRBJ2-7; tentatively, D is TRBD1 or TRBD2 (5 bases each). The length of the CDR3 is 14 residues. V lost 7 bases and J lost 1, with 17 bases in between. Germline CDR1 DFQATT, CDR2 SNEGSKA (reference sequence). CDR3 coding DNA: TGCAGTGGAACGGGCCGGGACGGGTCCTACGAGCAGTACTTC. It is translated as CSGTGRDGSYEQYF.

J is TRBJ2-1 and V is TRBV11-1, with TRBD2 identical over 11 bases. Germline CDR1 reads SGHAT; CDR2 reads FQDESV (reference sequence). Losses at the gene ends were 5 bases for V and 4 bases for J; bases not matched to a gene: 4. CDR3 length: 15 amino acids. CDR3 bases: TGTGCCAGCAGCCGACTAGCGGGGTTTTACAATGAGCAGTTCTTC. Residues: CASSRLAGFYNEQFF.

This chain joins TRBV7-8 and TRBJ2-7; 11 nucleotides agree with TRBD1. The CDR3 extends over 16 amino acids. Germline V gene data show CDR1 as SGHVS and CDR2 as FQNEAQ. J lost 4 bases, V lost 4 bases, and 9 bases had no gene match. The CDR3 nucleotides read TGTGCCAGCAGCTACGAGCGGACAGGGGGCCGGTACGAGCAGTACTTC. Encoded protein: CASSYERTGGRYEQYF.

The CDR3 region is CASSALLAGVHEQYF. CDR3 sequence (DNA): TGTGCCAGCAGCGCCCTATTGGCGGGAGTCCACGAGCAGTACTTC. This chain uses TRBV9 with TRBJ2-7; 7 bases map to TRBD2. Germline trimming cut 3 bases from V and 5 bases from J; bases unmatched to any gene: 11. There are 15 residues in the CDR3. Per germline, CDR1 SGDLS and CDR2 YYNGEE.

The chain links TRBV7-2 to TRBJ2-5; the D gene is possibly TRBD2 (6 bases). CDR3 size: 16 residues. With 2 bases removed from V and 0 bases from J, the gap between germline ends came to 13 bases. Per the germline V gene, CDR1 is SGHTA and CDR2 is FQGNSA. This chain's CDR3 is CASSLNGAGYQETQYF. CDR3 sequence (DNA): TGTGCCAGCAGCTTAAATGGTGCGGGATACCAAGAGACCCAGTACTTC.

This clonotype was picked up one time. The V and J genes are TRBV7-9 and TRBJ2-1; D might be TRBD1 (5 bases). Germline-derived CDR1 and CDR2 are SEHNR and FQNEAQ (reference sequence). V was pared by 4 bases and J by 4 bases, with 14 bases between. This CDR3 comprises 15 residues. CDR3 sequence: CASSSFWGQYNEQFF. As DNA, the CDR3 is TGTGCCAGCAGCTCCTTCTGGGGCCAATACAATGAGCAGTTCTTC.